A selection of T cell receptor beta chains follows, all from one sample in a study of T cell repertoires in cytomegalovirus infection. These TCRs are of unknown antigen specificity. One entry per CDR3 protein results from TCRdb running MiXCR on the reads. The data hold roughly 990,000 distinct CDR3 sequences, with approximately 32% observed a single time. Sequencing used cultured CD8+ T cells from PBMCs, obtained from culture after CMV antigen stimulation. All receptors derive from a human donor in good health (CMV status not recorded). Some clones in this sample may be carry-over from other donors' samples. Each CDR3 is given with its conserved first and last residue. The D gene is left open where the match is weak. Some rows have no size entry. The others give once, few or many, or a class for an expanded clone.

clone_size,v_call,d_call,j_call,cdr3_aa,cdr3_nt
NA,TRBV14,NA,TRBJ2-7,CASSQDFIYEQYF,TGTGCCAGCAGCCAAGATTTTATCTACGAGCAGTACTTC
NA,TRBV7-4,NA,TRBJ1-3,CASSTRAAIYF,TGTGCCAGCAGCACCAGGGCCGCCATATATTTT
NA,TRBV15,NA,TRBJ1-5,CATKQGLSNQPQHF,TGTGCCACTAAACAGGGACTAAGCAATCAGCCCCAGCATTTT
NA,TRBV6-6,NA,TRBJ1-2,CASSPPGGRYGYTF,TGTGCCAGCAGCCCCCCGGGGGGCCGCTATGGCTACACCTTC
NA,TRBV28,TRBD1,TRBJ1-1,CASSLIYYRGVRTEAFF,TGTGCCAGCAGTCTCATCTACTACAGGGGGGTGCGGACTGAAGCTTTCTTT
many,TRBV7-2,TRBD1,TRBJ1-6,CASSPLPGGQPAYNSPLHF,TGTGCCAGCAGCCCTCTACCGGGGGGACAGCCAGCCTATAATTCACCCCTCCACTTT
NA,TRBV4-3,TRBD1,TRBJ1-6,CASSQRTGTPLHF,TGCGCCAGCAGCCAGCGGACAGGGACACCCCTCCACTTT
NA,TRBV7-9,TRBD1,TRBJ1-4,CASSLGDRGLDEKLFF,TGTGCCAGCAGCTTAGGGGACAGGGGCTTGGATGAAAAACTGTTTTTT
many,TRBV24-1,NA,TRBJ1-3,CATSAAGHTGNTIYF,TGTGCCACCAGTGCCGCAGGACATACTGGAAACACCATATATTTT
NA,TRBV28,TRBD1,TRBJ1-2,CRTEMRGRGGYTF,TGTCGAACGGAAATGAGGGGGCGCGGTGGCTACACCTTC
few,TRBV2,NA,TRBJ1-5,CASQQGRGSNQPQHF,TGTGCCAGCCAACAGGGTAGGGGAAGCAATCAGCCCCAGCATTTT
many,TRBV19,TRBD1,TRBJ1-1,CASSLQGGPEAFF,TGTGCCAGTAGCTTACAGGGGGGGCCTGAAGCTTTCTTT
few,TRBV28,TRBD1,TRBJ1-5,CASSLLPGTGRGTNQPQHF,TGTGCCAGCAGTTTACTTCCCGGGACAGGGCGAGGAACAAATCAGCCCCAGCATTTT
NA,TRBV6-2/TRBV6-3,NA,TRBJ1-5,CASSFAAENQPQHF,TGTGCCAGCAGTTTTGCGGCAGAAAATCAGCCCCAGCATTTT
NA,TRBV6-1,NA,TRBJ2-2,CASSEKGRDTTGELFF,TGTGCCAGCAGTGAAAAGGGAAGGGACACCACCGGGGAGCTGTTTTTT
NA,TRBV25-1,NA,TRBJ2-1,CASAVRTYNEQFF,TGTGCCAGCGCCGTGAGGACCTACAATGAGCAGTTCTTC
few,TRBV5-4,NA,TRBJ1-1,CASSFWDGTEAFF,TGTGCCAGCAGCTTCTGGGACGGGACTGAAGCTTTCTTT
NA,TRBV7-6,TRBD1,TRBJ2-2,CASSPPTGEGTGELFF,TGTGCCAGCAGCCCCCCCACAGGGGAAGGCACCGGGGAGCTGTTTTTT
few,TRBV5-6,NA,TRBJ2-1,CASSLWGGGIFPHEQFF,TGTGCCAGCAGCTTGTGGGGGGGGGGCATTTTTCCCCATGAGCAGTTCTTC
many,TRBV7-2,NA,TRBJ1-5,CASSLTEYSNQPQHF,TGTGCCAGCAGCTTGACAGAGTATAGCAATCAGCCCCAGCATTTT
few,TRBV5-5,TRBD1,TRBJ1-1,CASSFRGEMNTEAFF,TGTGCCAGCAGCTTCAGGGGGGAAATGAACACTGAAGCTTTCTTT
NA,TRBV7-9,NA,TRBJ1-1,CASSHHIRQMNTEAFF,TGTGCCAGCAGCCATCATATCCGACAGATGAACACTGAAGCTTTCTTT
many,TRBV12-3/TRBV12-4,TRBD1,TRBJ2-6,CASSLQGSGANVLTF,TGTGCCAGCAGCTTACAGGGGTCTGGGGCCAACGTCCTGACTTTC
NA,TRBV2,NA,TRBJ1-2,CASSKGLQDYGYTF,TGTGCCAGCAGTAAAGGATTACAAGACTATGGCTACACCTTC
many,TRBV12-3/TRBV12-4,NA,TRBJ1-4,CASALGRREKLFF,TGTGCCAGCGCCCTGGGCAGAAGAGAAAAACTGTTTTTT
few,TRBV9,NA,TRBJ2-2,CASSVAGFGTGELFF,TGTGCCAGCAGCGTAGCGGGTTTCGGGACCGGGGAGCTGTTTTTT
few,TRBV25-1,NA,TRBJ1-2,CASSGLGPGGYGYTF,TGTGCCAGCAGTGGCCTCGGGCCGGGTGGCTATGGCTACACCTTC
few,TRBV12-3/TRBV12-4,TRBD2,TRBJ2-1,CASSPGAGGHPYNEQFF,TGTGCCAGCAGCCCGGGGGCGGGGGGGCACCCCTACAATGAGCAGTTCTTC
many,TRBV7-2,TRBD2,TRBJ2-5,CASSTGSGGAEAQYF,TGTGCCAGCAGCACCGGTAGCGGGGGGGCTGAAGCCCAGTACTTC
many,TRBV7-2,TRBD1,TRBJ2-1,CASLQGSYNEQFF,TGTGCCAGCCTACAGGGGTCCTACAATGAGCAGTTCTTC
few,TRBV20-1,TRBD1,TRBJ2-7,CSAWGNLGQGREQYF,TGCAGTGCGTGGGGAAATCTGGGACAGGGGAGGGAGCAGTACTTC
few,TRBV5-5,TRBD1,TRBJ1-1,CASSLLTGGTEAFF,TGTGCCAGCAGCTTACTGACAGGGGGGACTGAAGCTTTCTTT
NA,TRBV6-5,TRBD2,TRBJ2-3,CASSYVLADTQYF,TGTGCCAGCAGTTACGTACTAGCGGATACGCAGTATTTT
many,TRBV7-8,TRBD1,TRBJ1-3,CASSLQPGQGLYTIYF,TGTGCCAGCAGCTTGCAGCCGGGACAGGGGTTATACACCATATATTTT
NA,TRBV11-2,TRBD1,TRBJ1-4,CASSFRTGGTEKLFF,TGTGCCAGCAGCTTTCGCACAGGGGGAACTGAAAAACTGTTTTTT
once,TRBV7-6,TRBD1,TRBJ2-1,CASSRGQGADEQFF,TGTGCTAGCAGCAGGGGACAGGGGGCTGATGAGCAGTTCTTC
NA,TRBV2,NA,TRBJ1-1,CASPEGSNTEAFF,TGTGCCAGCCCCGAGGGGTCAAACACTGAAGCTTTCTTT
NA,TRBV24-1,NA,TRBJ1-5,CATSDTRGHLEVGNQPQHF,TGTGCCACCAGTGATACCCGGGGACATCTCGAGGTGGGCAATCAGCCCCAGCATTTT
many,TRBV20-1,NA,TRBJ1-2,CSARDFWRQTRAIYGYTF,TGCAGTGCTAGAGACTTTTGGAGACAGACCCGAGCGATCTATGGCTACACCTTC
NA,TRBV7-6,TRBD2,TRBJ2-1,CASSHSGGYNEQFF,TGTGCCAGCAGCCATAGCGGGGGGTACAATGAGCAGTTCTTC
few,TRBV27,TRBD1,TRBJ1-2,CASTITGTANYGYTF,TGTGCCAGCACTATCACCGGGACAGCTAACTATGGCTACACCTTC
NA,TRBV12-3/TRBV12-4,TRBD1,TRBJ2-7,CASSFGTGTSEQYF,TGTGCCAGCAGTTTTGGGACAGGGACCTCCGAGCAGTACTTC
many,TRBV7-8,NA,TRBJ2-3,CASSFTGPTDTQYF,TGTGCCAGCAGCTTCACAGGACCCACAGATACGCAGTATTTT
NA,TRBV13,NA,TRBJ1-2,CASSPAGGSSNYGYTF,TGTGCCAGCAGTCCCGCCGGGGGGAGCTCTAACTATGGCTACACCTTC
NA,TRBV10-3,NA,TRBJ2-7,CAITAGGLSEQYF,TGTGCCATCACGGCAGGGGGGTTGAGCGAGCAGTACTTC
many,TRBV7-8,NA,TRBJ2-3,CASSVTRRSTDTQYF,TGTGCCAGCAGCGTGACTAGGAGGAGCACAGATACGCAGTATTTT
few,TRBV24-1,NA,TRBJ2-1,CATSEPISTGNEQFF,TGTGCCACCAGTGAACCCATCTCGACAGGAAATGAGCAGTTCTTC
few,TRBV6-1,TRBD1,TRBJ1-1,CASSPRQGSWTEAFF,TGTGCCAGCAGTCCCCGACAGGGTTCATGGACTGAAGCTTTCTTT
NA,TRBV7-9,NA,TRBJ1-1,CASSSPGIGDMNTEAFF,TGTGCCAGCAGCTCCCCAGGGATAGGGGACATGAACACTGAAGCTTTCTTT
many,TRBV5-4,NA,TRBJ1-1,CASSTDTEAFF,TGTGCCAGCAGCACCGACACTGAAGCTTTCTTT